This passage covers 19 T cell receptor beta chains from one sample sequenced in a study of cytomegalovirus exposure and HLA in healthy donors. It was with 60 Vbeta and 13 Jbeta primers that the PCR ran. Generated by immunoSEQ multiplex PCR, the TCRdb table keeps only in-frame clones and is missing some. The sample has 160,000 or so clones, roughly 80% seen once. The sample comprised PBMCs. These receptors came from a woman aged 25 to 39 in good health and CMV-seronegative.

The chain combines TRBV11-2 with TRBJ2-3; 16 nucleotides agree with TRBD2. Germline lookup yields CDR1 SGHAT and CDR2 FQNNGV. V gave up 4 bases and J gave up 4 bases; unmatched junction bases: 2. CDR3 length: 16 residues. This CDR3 reads CASSSGLAGGPDTQYF. The CDR3, as DNA: TGTGCCAGCAGCTCGGGACTAGCGGGGGGGCCAGATACGCAGTATTTT. The full variable domain, rest sourced from reference TRBV11-2 and TRBJ2-3, is EAGVAQSPRYKIIEKRQSVAFWCNPISGHATLYWYQQILGQGPKLLIQFQNNGVVDDSQLPKDRFSAERLKGVDSTLKIQPAKLEDSAVYLCASSSGLAGGPDTQYFGPGTRLTVL.

The rearrangement joins TRBV6-1 to TRBJ1-4; D may be TRBD1 (6 bases). V was shortened by 5 bases and J by 0 bases, with 10 bases between the two germline ends. The CDR3 has 15 residues. In germline, CDR1 is MNHNS, CDR2 SASEGT. The DNA of the CDR3 is TGTGCCAGCAGTATAACAGGGTCAACTAATGAAAAACTGTTTTTT. Translation: CASSITGSTNEKLFF.

This chain joins TRBV4-2 and TRBJ1-4; a weak D match, TRBD1 (5 bases). The germline V gene has CDR1 LGHNA and CDR2 YNFKEQ. V was shortened by 2 bases and J by 8 bases, with 12 bases between the two germline ends. The CDR3 consists of 14 residues. The CDR3 nucleotides read TGTGCCAGCAGCCAACAGGGAAGTGGAGAAAAACTGTTTTTT. It specifies CASSQQGSGEKLFF.

The chain employs TRBV2 and TRBJ1-1; D uncertain. Trimming took 8 bases from V and 0 from J, leaving 7 bases between them. The CDR3 runs to 12 residues. The germline V gene has CDR1 SNHLY and CDR2 FYNNEI. CDR3 loop: CASCAVNTEAFF. CDR3 in DNA: TGTGCCAGCTGCGCGGTGAACACTGAAGCTTTCTTT.

The rearrangement joins TRBV9 to TRBJ1-1; D call uncertain. The ends were cut back, 0 bases at V and 7 bases at J, with 7 bases in the middle. The CDR3 spans 12 residues. CDR1 SGDLS and CDR2 YYNGEE come from the germline V gene. The CDR3 sequence: CASSVVQNEAFF. DNA of the CDR3: TGTGCCAGCAGCGTAGTACAGAATGAAGCTTTCTTT. Looking up the rest from reference TRBV9 and TRBJ1-1 gives the full variable domain: DSGVTQTPKHLITATGQRVTLRCSPRSGDLSVYWYQQSLDQGLQFLIQYYNGEERAKGNILERFSAQQFPDLHSELNLSSLELGDSALYFCASSVVQNEAFFGQGTRLTVV.

This sequence joins TRBV7-2 and TRBJ2-1; 7 positions match TRBD2. V shed 5 bases, J shed 4 bases, and the junction held 8 bases outside the gene matches. This CDR3 is built from 15 residues. Germline loops: CDR1 SGHTA, CDR2 FQGNSA. CDR3 protein: CASSAYRDYYNEQFF. The DNA of the CDR3 is TGTGCCAGCAGCGCCTACCGGGACTATTACAATGAGCAGTTCTTC.

The chain combines TRBV7-3 with TRBJ1-1; maybe TRBD1 (6 bases). CDR3 size: 13 residues. Germline CDR1 and CDR2: SGHTA and FQGTGA. Trimming stripped 5 bases from V and 7 bases from J, with 14 bases between. The CDR3 nucleotides are TGTGCCAGCAGCAAGGACAGTACCTATGAAGCTTTCTTT. Translated: CASSKDSTYEAFF. Looking up the rest from reference TRBV7-3 and TRBJ1-1 gives the full variable domain: GAGVSQTPSNKVTEKGKYVELRCDPISGHTALYWYRQSLGQGPEFLIYFQGTGAADDSGLPNDRFFAVRPEGSVSTLKIQRTERGDSAVYLCASSKDSTYEAFFGQGTRLTVV.

The chain uses TRBV19 and TRBJ1-6, with D possibly matching TRBD1 (6 bases). Trimming took 6 bases from V and 8 from J, leaving 14 bases between them. Germline lookup yields CDR1 LNHDA and CDR2 SQIVND (reference sequence). The CDR3 length is 14 residues. The CDR3 is CASRPRDTDSPLHF. The CDR3 DNA sequence: TGTGCCAGTAGACCCCGGGACACCGATTCACCCCTCCACTTT.

The V call is TRBV2, the J call TRBJ2-3; D is unresolved. This CDR3 has 11 amino acids. Between the trimmed V and J ends, which lost 6 bases and 5 bases, there was a span of 6 bases. Germline CDR1 is SNHLY and CDR2 is FYNNEI. The CDR3 spells CASRELDTQYF. CDR3 sequence (DNA): TGTGCCAGCAGGGAGTTAGATACGCAGTATTTT.

A note on this clone: The junction differs from germline at one of its ends, possibly a read error. The CDR3 spells CAINERQGGASNEQFF. The CDR3 region has the DNA TGTGCCATCAATGAGCGCCAAGGGGGCGCGTCGAATGAGCAGTTCTTC. This chain connects TRBV10-3 to TRBJ2-1; TRBD1 matches 7 bases. The CDR3 consists of 16 residues. From germline, CDR1 is ENHRY and CDR2 SYGVKD.

The gene calls are TRBV27 and TRBJ1-6; TRBD1 agrees at 9 bases. There are 13 residues in the CDR3. Per germline, CDR1 MNHEY and CDR2 SMNVEV (reference sequence). After removal of 8 bases from V and 10 bases from J, the junction contained 6 bases not matched to a gene. CDR3 coding DNA: TGTGCCAGCGGCCGGGACAGGGAATCACCCCTCCACTTT. This sequence encodes CASGRDRESPLHF.

V is TRBV28 and J is TRBJ1-1; D remains ambiguous. Germline lookup yields CDR1 MDHEN and CDR2 SYDVKM. Trimming took off 6 bases at V and 1 base at J, with 9 bases between the two ends. The CDR3 runs 13 residues. This CDR3 is CASSGVPNTEAFF. CDR3 nucleotides: TGTGCCAGCAGCGGAGTACCGAACACTGAAGCTTTCTTT.

This clone was observed a single time. The chain recombines TRBV5-5 with TRBJ2-7, with D unresolved. The CDR3 sequence is 11 residues long. Germline values: CDR1 SGHKS, CDR2 YYEKEE (reference sequence). V shed 5 bases and J shed 5 bases, with 8 bases lying between them. The CDR3 DNA follows: TGTGCCAGCAGAAGCCGAGACGAGCAGTACTTC. Its protein is CASRSRDEQYF.

The chain combines TRBV2 with TRBJ1-4, with 7 positions matching TRBD1. Trimming removed 6 bases from V and 4 bases from J; junction bases left unmatched: 5. This CDR3 has 14 amino acids. Germline V CDR1 and CDR2: SNHLY, FYNNEI. DNA for the CDR3: TGTGCCAGCAGCGCGGACAGGAGTAATGAAAAACTGTTTTTT. Its protein product is CASSADRSNEKLFF.

The rearrangement uses TRBV30 and TRBJ2-5; 9 nucleotides align to TRBD1. The trim removed 4 bases at V and 6 bases at J, leaving 9 bases unmatched. The CDR3 contains 14 residues. In germline, CDR1 is GTSNPN, CDR2 SVGIG (reference sequence). In nucleotides, the CDR3 is TGTGCCTGGACCTCGGGGACAGGGACAAAGACCCAGTACTTC. Its protein is CAWTSGTGTKTQYF.

The chain employs TRBV28 and TRBJ1-2, with 12 bases fitting TRBD1. This CDR3 spans 14 amino acids. V was clipped by 8 bases and J by 4 bases; unmatched bases: 5. Germline assignment: CDR1 MDHEN and CDR2 SYDVKM. This CDR3 is CASQGQGAGYGYTF. DNA for the CDR3: TGTGCCAGCCAGGGACAGGGGGCTGGCTATGGCTACACCTTC.

The V gene is TRBV7-9, the J gene TRBJ2-1; 7 bases are shared with TRBD2. V was pared by 6 bases and J by 4 bases, with 12 bases of the junction left unmatched. Germline V gene data show CDR1 as SEHNR and CDR2 as FQNEAQ (reference sequence). This CDR3 has 16 amino acids. The CDR3 loop is CASSRGLREDYNEQFF. The CDR3 DNA follows: TGTGCCAGCAGTCGAGGACTCCGGGAGGATTACAATGAGCAGTTCTTC.

This clone was seen only a few times. The rearrangement joins TRBV28 to TRBJ2-7, with 7 bases fitting TRBD2. This CDR3 has 15 residues. V trimming: 6 bases; J trimming: 2 bases; junction bases outside the gene matches: 10. Germline V CDR1 and CDR2: MDHEN, SYDVKM. The CDR3 DNA reads as TGTGCCAGCAGACCTGGGGGGGAGGGGCCCTACGAGCAGTACTTC. It is translated as CASRPGGEGPYEQYF.

The chain carries TRBV5-6 and TRBJ2-6; TRBD1 might be the D (5 bases). CDR1 is SGHDT and CDR2 is YYEEEE in the germline V gene. The germline V and J ends were trimmed by 0 bases and 2 bases, with 9 bases remaining between them. The CDR3 consists of 16 residues. CDR3 sequence (DNA): TGTGCCAGCAGCTTGGCAGGGTTCGCTGGGGCCAACGTCCTGACTTTC. Its translation: CASSLAGFAGANVLTF.